This T cell receptor (beta chain) was retrieved from a study of cytomegalovirus exposure and HLA in healthy donors. Study-wide context: The approximately 120 validation repertoires, a later analysis reported, used the same platform as the approximately 670 first-cohort repertoires.

Only in-frame clones appear in the TCRdb table, and some are missing; sequencing was by immunoSEQ multiplex PCR. Of about 280,000 clones in the sample, around nine tenths were seen once. The germline V gene encodes CDR1 MDHEN and CDR2 SYDVKM. The junction had 9 bases not matched to a gene; V was cut back by 4 bases and J by 7 bases. CDR3 length: 14 residues. The sequenced sample consisted of PBMCs. The chain links TRBV28 to TRBJ2-5; TRBD1 agrees at 7 bases. This TCR came from a woman aged 18-30 years in good health and CMV-seronegative. CDR3 region: CASSSRQGSGTQYF. The CDR3 region has the DNA TGTGCCAGCAGTTCCAGACAGGGAAGCGGGACCCAGTACTTC.